The present entry profiles one TCR beta chain with its context. Losses at the gene ends were 7 bases for V and 2 bases for J; bases not matched to a gene: 15. Germline V gene data show CDR1 as MDHEN and CDR2 as SYDVKM. The CDR3 has 17 residues. The source of the sample is a study of blood T cell repertoires in COVID-19. Data came from immunoSEQ multiplex PCR; TCRdb stores just in-frame clones and leaves some out. In the table there are tens of thousands of clones, around 80% of which are singletons. The sequenced sample was peripheral blood. This receptor was taken from a man aged 55 to 70 with acute or convalescent COVID-19. The chain joins TRBV28 to TRBJ2-3; 7 bases fit TRBD1. Here the CDR3 DNA reads TGTGCCAGCACCTACGGTGGGACAGTGTCTTTCACAGATACGCAGTATTTT. Translating it yields CASTYGGTVSFTDTQYF.